This T cell receptor (beta chain) was retrieved from a study of cytomegalovirus exposure and HLA in healthy donors. Notes on the study in general: What was likely a sequencing artifact was a cluster of highly shared sequence variants. By HLA locus, TCR association rates varied in a later analysis, with DRB1 showing the most and HLA-C the fewest. Apart from CMV serostatus, no immune exposure information was available.

There are 15 residues in the CDR3. Per the germline V gene, CDR1 is ENHRY and CDR2 is SYGVKD. V was shortened by 3 bases and J by 0 bases, with 8 bases between the two germline ends. The study ran its PCR with 60 Vbeta and 13 Jbeta primers. Method: immunoSEQ multiplex PCR; TCRdb's copy keeps in-frame clones and lacks some. This table has 100,000 to 150,000 clones, under 80% appearing once. This clone was detected only once. No antigen is known for it. Sequencing used PBMCs. The V and J genes are TRBV10-3 and TRBJ2-2; the D gene is possibly TRBD1 (6 bases). The sequence was collected from a man between 40 and 49 years old in good health and CMV-seropositive. CDR3 in amino acids: CAISDEGANTGELFF. The CDR3 region has the DNA TGTGCCATCAGTGACGAGGGGGCGAACACCGGGGAGCTGTTTTTT.